The 32 T cell receptor beta chains below come from one sample, sequenced in a study of OX40 agonist ivuxolimab in advanced cancers. Library preparation used the immunoSEQ multiplex PCR assay. TCRdb mirrors the immuneACCESS table, restricted to in-frame sequences. Some clones are absent from its copies; in checked studies, under half trace to an unresolved V gene, and the reason for the others is unknown. This sample gives 75,000 to 95,000 clones in total; 84% of them show up just once. The top ten clones comprise approximately 0.51% of the sample. Sequenced here: CD4+ or CD8+ T cells sorted from blood, sampled in a trial of the OX40 agonist ivuxolimab. These receptors were obtained from an adult with an advanced solid tumor such as melanoma, head and neck, liver or kidney cancer.

This chain links TRBV9 with TRBJ1-5; D perhaps matches TRBD1 (5 bases). The CDR3 extends over 15 amino acids. CDR1 and CDR2 (germline): SGDLS, YYNGEE. The ends were cut back, 0 bases at V and 6 bases at J, with 13 bases in the middle. The CDR3 coding sequence is TGTGCCAGCAGCGTAGAAGGGCAGGGAGGTCAGCCCCAGCATTTT. Encoded protein: CASSVEGQGGQPQHF. The whole variable domain, filled in from reference TRBV9 and TRBJ1-5, reads DSGVTQTPKHLITATGQRVTLRCSPRSGDLSVYWYQQSLDQGLQFLIQYYNGEERAKGNILERFSAQQFPDLHSELNLSSLELGDSALYFCASSVEGQGGQPQHFGDGTRLSIL.

For the CDR3, the DNA is TGTGCCAGCAGCTTAGGGACAGGTGAGCAGTTCTTC. The encoded protein is CASSLGTGEQFF. The chain employs TRBV7-2 and TRBJ2-1, with TRBD1 identical over 7 bases. This CDR3 has 12 residues. The J segment lost 9 bases and the V segment lost 1 base, leaving 0 bases of the junction unmatched. CDR1 and CDR2 (germline): SGHTA, FQGNSA.

CDR3 DNA: TGTGCCAGCTCACCACCGAACAGAGGACAACATTCACCCCTCCACTTT. Amino acid sequence: CASSPPNRGQHSPLHF. The rearrangement joins TRBV18 to TRBJ1-6; D might be TRBD1 (5 bases). Germline-derived CDR1 and CDR2 are KGHSH and LQKENI. V lost 0 bases to trimming and J lost 8 bases, with 14 bases between them. The CDR3 consists of 16 residues.

This clone was seen once. This chain joins TRBV7-2 and TRBJ2-5, with a tentative D call TRBD1 (6 bases). Near its end, the DNA agrees better with TRBJ2-7, so the J call may be wrong. CDR1 and CDR2 from the germline V gene are SGHTA and FQGNSA. This CDR3 contains 14 residues. CDR3 DNA sequence: TGTGCCAGCAGCCCGAGAGGGGGCTCCTACGAGCAGTACTTC. It encodes CASSPRGGSYEQYF.

J is TRBJ1-6 and V is TRBV5-5; the match to TRBD1 covers 10 bases. V shed 5 bases, J shed 10 bases, and the junction held 6 bases outside the gene matches. Looked up from germline, CDR1 is SGHKS and CDR2 is YYEKEE (reference sequence). This CDR3 is 14 amino acids long. The CDR3 reads CASRQTGGRSPLHF. The CDR3, as DNA: TGTGCCAGCAGACAGACAGGGGGCAGGTCACCCCTCCACTTT.

This clone appeared a single time. The V and J genes are TRBV5-6 and TRBJ2-5; no reliable D call. V lost 0 bases and J 1 base, leaving 13 bases between the germline ends. The CDR3 has 16 residues. From germline, CDR1 is SGHDT and CDR2 YYEEEE. The CDR3 nucleotides are TGTGCCAGCAGCTTGGAGGTCGCGCAGCTCCAAGAGACCCAGTACTTC. This encodes CASSLEVAQLQETQYF.

CDR3 coding DNA: TGCGCCAGCAGCTTGGGGACGGGTACAGATACGCAGTATTTT. Translation gives CASSLGTGTDTQYF. The chain couples TRBV5-1 to TRBJ2-3; D gene unclear. CDR1 and CDR2 (germline): SGHRS, YFSETQ. This CDR3 region has 14 residues. Trimming removed 0 bases from V and 3 bases from J, with 8 bases in between.

The chain has TRBV5-1 and TRBJ2-5; perhaps TRBD1 as D (5 bases). The germline CDR1 and CDR2 sequences are SGHRS and YFSETQ. Trimming pared 6 bases from V and 1 base from J, leaving 16 bases between. The CDR3 is 15 amino acids. CDR3 sequence (DNA): TGCGCCAGCACACGTACGACAGCGACCCAAGAGACCCAGTACTTC. Translation gives CASTRTTATQETQYF.

The genes are TRBV6-6 and TRBJ2-5; 7 nucleotides match TRBD1. The CDR3 length is 14 residues. V lost 5 bases, J lost 7 bases, and 10 bases stayed unmatched. CDR1 MNHNY and CDR2 SVGAGI come from the germline V gene (reference sequence). CDR3: CASSTGTDLRTQYF. The DNA of the CDR3 is TGTGCCAGCAGTACTGGGACAGACCTCAGGACCCAGTACTTC.

The CDR3 DNA reads as TGTGCCAGCAGCGAAGGAGACAGGGGGGAGAATGAAAAACTGTTTTTT. Its protein product is CASSEGDRGENEKLFF. V is TRBV9 and J is TRBJ1-4; 9 bases agree with TRBD1. V shed 3 bases, J shed 5 bases, and the junction held 8 bases outside the gene matches. The CDR3 extends over 16 amino acids. CDR1 is SGDLS, CDR2 YYNGEE, per germline.

The chain uses TRBV9 and TRBJ1-2, with D perhaps TRBD1 (5 bases). Germline lookup yields CDR1 SGDLS and CDR2 YYNGEE. Trimming pared 0 bases from V and 4 bases from J, leaving 10 bases between. CDR3 length: 14 residues. CDR3 residues: CASSVDTGPYGYTF. The CDR3 DNA is TGTGCCAGCAGCGTAGACACAGGCCCCTATGGCTACACCTTC.

This rearrangement joins TRBV10-3 to TRBJ2-3, with 11 bases fitting TRBD2. Trimming took 5 bases from V and 6 from J; bases not matched to a gene: 13. From germline, CDR1 is ENHRY and CDR2 SYGVKD. This CDR3 is built from 17 residues. This chain's CDR3 is CAISRLAGSFFFDTQYF. CDR3 DNA: TGTGCCATCAGTCGACTAGCGGGGAGCTTTTTTTTTGATACGCAGTATTTT.

The V call is TRBV7-8, the J call TRBJ2-7; 8 nucleotides align to TRBD1. The J segment lost 2 bases and the V segment lost 3 bases, leaving 12 bases of the junction unmatched. CDR1 SGHVS and CDR2 FQNEAQ come from the germline V gene. The CDR3 is 17 amino acids. The CDR3 reads CASSFDPRGLGTYEQYF. The CDR3 nucleotides are TGTGCCAGCAGCTTCGACCCCAGGGGGCTGGGTACCTACGAGCAGTACTTC.

The V and J genes are TRBV7-7 and TRBJ2-5; D is undetermined. The CDR3 is made up of 15 amino acids. From germline, CDR1 is SSHAT and CDR2 FNYEAQ (reference sequence). Trimming removed 5 bases at V and 2 bases at J, with 15 bases between. The CDR3 loop reads CASSQQWGRQETQYF. The CDR3 coding sequence is TGTGCCAGCAGCCAACAGTGGGGAAGGCAAGAGACCCAGTACTTC. The full variable domain, completed using reference TRBV7-7 and TRBJ2-5, is GAGVSQSPRYKVTKRGQDVTLRCDPISSHATLYWYQQALGQGPEFLTYFNYEAQPDKSGLPSDRFSAERPEGSISTLTIQRTEQRDSAMYRCASSQQWGRQETQYFGPGTRLLVL.

The rearrangement links TRBV7-8 to TRBJ1-1; a possible D gene is TRBD1 (6 bases). The CDR3 has 15 amino acids. CDR1 SGHVS and CDR2 FQNEAQ come from the germline V gene. The ends were cut back, 0 bases at V and 0 bases at J, with 8 bases in the middle. The CDR3 bases are TGTGCCAGCAGCTTAGCGGGGACATTGAACACTGAAGCTTTCTTT. Translation: CASSLAGTLNTEAFF.

J is TRBJ1-5 and V is TRBV7-2; possibly TRBD1 for D (5 bases). This CDR3 spans 15 amino acids. CDR1 and CDR2 (germline): SGHTA, FQGNSA. V was shortened by 3 bases and J by 1 base, with 10 bases between the two germline ends. The CDR3 is CASSFGGRSNQPQHF. In DNA form, the CDR3 reads TGTGCCAGCAGCTTTGGGGGACGGAGCAATCAGCCCCAGCATTTT.

The chain links TRBV4-1 to TRBJ1-2; 9 nucleotides agree with TRBD1. The germline V gene has CDR1 MGHRA and CDR2 YSYEKL. The CDR3 runs to 16 residues. The J segment lost 8 bases and the V segment lost 1 base, leaving 11 bases of the junction unmatched. Here the CDR3 DNA reads TGCGCCAGCAGCCAAGTCATGGACAGGGGTACGAAAGGCTACACCTTC. This translates into CASSQVMDRGTKGYTF.

The V and J genes are TRBV7-6 and TRBJ2-3, with 10 bases lining up with TRBD2. With 4 bases clipped from V and 3 bases from J, the junction kept 7 bases outside the gene matches. The CDR3 is 16 residues long. Germline-derived CDR1 and CDR2 are SGHVS and FNYEAQ. CDR3 sequence reads: CASSSLSGGATDTQYF. CDR3 DNA: TGTGCCAGCAGCTCCCTCAGCGGGGGGGCGACAGATACGCAGTATTTT.

This chain uses TRBV6-5 with TRBJ2-5, with D possibly being TRBD1 (6 bases). Germline V gene data show CDR1 as MNHEY and CDR2 as SVGAGI. This CDR3 spans 14 amino acids. V was clipped by 4 bases and J by 4 bases, with 13 bases between them. The CDR3 region is CASSFTQGRETQYF. The CDR3 DNA sequence: TGTGCCAGCAGTTTCACACAGGGTAGAGAGACCCAGTACTTC.

The CDR3 sequence: CASSADAGRQFF. Written as DNA, the CDR3 is TGTGCCAGCAGCGCTGATGCGGGTAGGCAGTTCTTC. V usage is TRBV9 and J usage is TRBJ2-1; a possible D gene is TRBD2 (5 bases). V was shortened by 3 bases and J by 12 bases, with 13 bases between the two germline ends. The CDR3 is made up of 12 amino acids. CDR1 and CDR2 (germline): SGDLS, YYNGEE.

The V gene is TRBV7-2, the J gene TRBJ2-5; D is unresolved. The CDR3 covers 14 residues. V was clipped by 2 bases and J by 1 base, with 8 bases between them. The germline gives CDR1 SGHTA, CDR2 FQGNSA. The CDR3 reads CASSLMSGQETQYF. CDR3 nucleotide sequence: TGTGCCAGCAGCTTAATGTCAGGCCAAGAGACCCAGTACTTC.

J is TRBJ2-7 and V is TRBV5-4, with 8 bases lining up with TRBD1. The CDR3 covers 17 residues. With 0 bases clipped from V and 3 bases from J, the junction kept 11 bases outside the gene matches. CDR1 is SGHNT and CDR2 is YYREEE in the germline V gene (reference sequence). The CDR3 loop reads CASSLAYGTGSFYEQYF. CDR3 nucleotides: TGTGCCAGCAGCTTGGCCTACGGGACAGGTTCCTTCTACGAGCAGTACTTC.

This chain uses TRBV6-6 with TRBJ2-7, with D possibly matching TRBD1 (5 bases). In germline, CDR1 is MNHNY, CDR2 SVGAGI (reference sequence). There are 13 residues in the CDR3. V lost 2 bases to trimming and J lost 4 bases, with 9 bases between them. CDR3 sequence (DNA): TGTGCCAGCAGTTACGTTACAGGTTACGAGCAGTACTTC. Translating gives CASSYVTGYEQYF.

The chain uses TRBV28 and TRBJ2-2, with no clear D. Between the trimmed V and J ends, which lost 6 bases and 4 bases, there was a span of 3 bases. Germline assignment: CDR1 MDHEN and CDR2 SYDVKM. The CDR3 runs 11 residues. CDR3 nucleotides: TGTGCCAGCAGGTCCACCGGGGAGCTGTTTTTT. Its translation: CASRSTGELFF.

This clone was counted between two and nine times. The J gene is TRBJ2-3, the V gene TRBV18; D is possibly TRBD1 (6 bases). Per germline, CDR1 KGHSH and CDR2 LQKENI. V dropped 2 bases and J dropped 4 bases, with 13 bases sitting between them. The CDR3 has 15 residues. The CDR3 nucleotides read TGTGCCAGCTCACCAGGGGAAGGGGGTGCAGATACGCAGTATTTT. Translation: CASSPGEGGADTQYF.

The chain combines TRBV30 with TRBJ1-4, with D perhaps TRBD1 (6 bases). The germline V gene encodes CDR1 GTSNPN and CDR2 SVGIG (reference sequence). Trimming took 8 bases from V and 7 from J, leaving 17 bases between them. The CDR3 is 13 amino acids. CDR3 sequence: CAANAQGPEKLFF. The CDR3 DNA sequence: TGTGCCGCTAATGCTCAGGGGCCTGAAAAACTGTTTTTT. Full variable domain (remainder filled in from reference TRBV30 and TRBJ1-4): SQTIHQWPATLVQPVGSPLSLECTVEGTSNPNLYWYRQAAGRGLQLLFYSVGIGQISSEVPQNLSASRPQDRQFILSSKKLLLSDSGFYLCAANAQGPEKLFFGSGTQLSVL.

This rearrangement joins TRBV11-2 to TRBJ1-6, with D perhaps TRBD1 (6 bases). Germline lookup yields CDR1 SGHAT and CDR2 FQNNGV. V lost 0 bases and J lost 9, with 12 bases in between. CDR3 length: 15 residues. Here the CDR3 reads CASSLERQGTSPLHF. The CDR3 nucleotides read TGTGCCAGCAGCTTAGAGCGGCAGGGGACTTCACCCCTCCACTTT.

The chain employs TRBV5-1 and TRBJ2-7; D gene ambiguous. CDR1 SGHRS and CDR2 YFSETQ come from the germline V gene. V lost 3 bases and J lost 3, with 7 bases in between. This CDR3 region has 12 residues. The CDR3 DNA reads as TGCGCCAGCAGCTCCGTTCACTACGAGCAGTACTTC. It is translated as CASSSVHYEQYF. The full variable domain, its missing parts supplied by reference TRBV5-1 and TRBJ2-7, is KAGVTQTPRYLIKTRGQQVTLSCSPISGHRSVSWYQQTPGQGLQFLFEYFSETQRNKGNFPGRFSGRQFSNSRSEMNVSTLELGDSALYLCASSSVHYEQYFGPGTRLTVT.

The genes are TRBV5-4 and TRBJ1-2; D uncertain. Between the trimmed V and J ends, which lost 1 base and 7 bases, there was a span of 11 bases. The CDR3 runs 13 residues. The germline V gene encodes CDR1 SGHNT and CDR2 YYREEE (reference sequence). The CDR3 region has the DNA TGTGCCAGCAGCTTGTGGAAGGGAGGTGGCTACACCTTC. Translation gives CASSLWKGGGYTF.

This clone was counted between two and nine times. The chain employs TRBV18 and TRBJ2-2; maybe TRBD2 (6 bases). CDR1 KGHSH and CDR2 LQKENI come from the germline V gene. The CDR3 length is 16 residues. V gave up 2 bases and J gave up 1 base, with 11 bases separating them. DNA for the CDR3: TGTGCCAGCTCACCAGCGGCGGGGCAGAACACCGGGGAGCTGTTTTTT. Its protein product is CASSPAAGQNTGELFF.

By frequency in the sample, this clone is medium-sized. This chain links TRBV4-3 with TRBJ2-7; possible D gene TRBD1, 6 bases. Germline lookup yields CDR1 LGHNA and CDR2 YSLEER. The length of the CDR3 is 16 residues. Trimming took off 4 bases at V and 2 bases at J, with 18 bases between the two ends. The CDR3 bases are TGCGCCAGCAGCCCAACGGTGGGGGCAGGACCCTACGAGCAGTACTTC. The encoded protein is CASSPTVGAGPYEQYF.

V usage is TRBV11-3 and J usage is TRBJ2-2; the match to TRBD1 covers 12 bases. The CDR3 totals 20 residues. The ends lost 8 bases at V and 4 bases at J; junction bases unmatched: 20. CDR1 and CDR2 (germline): SGHNT, YENEEA. In DNA form, the CDR3 reads TGTGCCAGCGCGTCCACGAGGGACAGGGGGCAGGTAGAGAGCACCGGGGAGCTGTTTTTT. This sequence encodes CASASTRDRGQVESTGELFF. Together with reference TRBV11-3 and TRBJ2-2, the CDR3 gives the full variable domain: EAGVVQSPRYKIIEKKQPVAFWCNPISGHNTLYWYLQNLGQGPELLIRYENEEAVDDSQLPKDRFSAERLKGVDSTLKIQPAELGDSAVYLCASASTRDRGQVESTGELFFGEGSRLTVL.